A single count supports the clone carrying this T cell receptor beta chain. The data were obtained in a study of blood T cell repertoires in COVID-19. Turning to the study itself: Whether acute or convalescent, the COVID-19 samples came from the United States, Italy and Spain. PBMCs, B-cell-depleted T cells, or T cells were the source of the cDNA or gDNA that made up the material.

Authors' analysis steps: Amplification with reference gene primers provided the estimates of nucleated cell counts. The data were produced by immunoSEQ multiplex PCR, yet TCRdb's version contains in-frame clones alone and is incomplete. V and J calls and clone size are copied from that table; D and trimming were computed from the DNA. The data show tens of thousands of clones, around nine tenths seen once. This TCR was recovered from a human donor in a cohort sampled during active COVID-19. The sequencing input was peripheral blood.

This CDR3 reads CASKREDTQYF. DNA of the CDR3: TGCGCCAGCAAGAGGGAAGATACGCAGTATTTT. The chain recombines TRBV5-1 with TRBJ2-3; D perhaps matches TRBD2 (5 bases). Germline V gene data show CDR1 as SGHRS and CDR2 as YFSETQ. The CDR3 runs 11 residues. The V and J ends lost 6 bases and 5 bases respectively, with 7 bases between them.